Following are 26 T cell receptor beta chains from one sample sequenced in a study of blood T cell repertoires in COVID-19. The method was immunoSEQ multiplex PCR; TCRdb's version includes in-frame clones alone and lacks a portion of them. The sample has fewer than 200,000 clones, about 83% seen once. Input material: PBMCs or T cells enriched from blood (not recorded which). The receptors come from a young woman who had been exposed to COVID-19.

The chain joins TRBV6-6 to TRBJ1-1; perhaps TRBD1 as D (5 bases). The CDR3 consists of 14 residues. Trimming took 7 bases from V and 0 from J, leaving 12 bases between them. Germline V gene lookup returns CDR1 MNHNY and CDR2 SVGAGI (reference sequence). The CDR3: CASNPDSMNTEAFF. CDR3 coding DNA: TGTGCCAGCAACCCCGACAGTATGAACACTGAAGCTTTCTTT.

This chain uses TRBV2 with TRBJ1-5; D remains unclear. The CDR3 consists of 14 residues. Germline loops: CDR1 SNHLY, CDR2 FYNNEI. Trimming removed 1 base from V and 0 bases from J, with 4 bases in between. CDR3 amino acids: CASSEDSSNQPQHF. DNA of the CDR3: TGTGCCAGCAGTGAAGACAGTAGCAATCAGCCCCAGCATTTT.

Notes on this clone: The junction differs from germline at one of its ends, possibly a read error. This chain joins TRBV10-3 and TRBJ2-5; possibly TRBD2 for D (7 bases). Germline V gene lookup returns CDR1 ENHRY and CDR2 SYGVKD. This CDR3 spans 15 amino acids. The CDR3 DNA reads TGTGCCACCAGTGACGGGGCGGGGGCGAGAGAGACCCAGTACTTC. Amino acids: CATSDGAGARETQYF.

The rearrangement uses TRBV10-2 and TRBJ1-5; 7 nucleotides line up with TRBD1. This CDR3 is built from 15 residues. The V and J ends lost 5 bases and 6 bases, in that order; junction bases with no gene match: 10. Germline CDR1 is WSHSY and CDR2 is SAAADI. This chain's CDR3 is CASSLASQGVQPQHF. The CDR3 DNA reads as TGCGCCAGCAGTCTAGCAAGCCAGGGGGTTCAGCCCCAGCATTTT.

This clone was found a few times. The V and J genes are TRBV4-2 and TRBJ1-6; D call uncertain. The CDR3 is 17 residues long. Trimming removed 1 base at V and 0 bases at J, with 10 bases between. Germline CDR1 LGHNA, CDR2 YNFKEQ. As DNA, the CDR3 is TGTGCCAGCAGCCAAGTGTCAGGTCGCTCCTATAATTCACCCCTCCACTTT. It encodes CASSQVSGRSYNSPLHF.

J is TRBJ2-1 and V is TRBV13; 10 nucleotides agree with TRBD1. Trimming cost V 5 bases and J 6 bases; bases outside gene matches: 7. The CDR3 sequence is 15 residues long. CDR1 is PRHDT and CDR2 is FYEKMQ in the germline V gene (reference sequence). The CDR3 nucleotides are TGTGCCAGCAGCGACCGACAGGGGGCGCTCAATGAGCAGTTCTTC. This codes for CASSDRQGALNEQFF.

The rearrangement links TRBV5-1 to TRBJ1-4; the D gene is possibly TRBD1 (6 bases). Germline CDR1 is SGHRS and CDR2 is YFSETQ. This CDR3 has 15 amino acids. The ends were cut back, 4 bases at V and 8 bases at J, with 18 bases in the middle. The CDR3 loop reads CASSRGAGGEEKLFF. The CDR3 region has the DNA TGCGCCAGCAGCAGGGGGGCGGGGGGTGAGGAAAAACTGTTTTTT.

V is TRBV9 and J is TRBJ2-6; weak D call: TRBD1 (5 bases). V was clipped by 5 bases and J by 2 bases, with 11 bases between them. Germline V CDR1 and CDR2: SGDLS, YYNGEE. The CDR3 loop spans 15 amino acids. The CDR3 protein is CASSRRVAGANVLTF. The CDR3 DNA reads TGTGCCAGCAGTCGCAGGGTAGCTGGGGCCAACGTCCTGACTTTC.

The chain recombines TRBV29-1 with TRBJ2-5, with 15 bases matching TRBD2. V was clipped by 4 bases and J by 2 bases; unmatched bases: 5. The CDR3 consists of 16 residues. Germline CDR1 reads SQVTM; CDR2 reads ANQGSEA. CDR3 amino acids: CSVVGLAGGKQETQYF. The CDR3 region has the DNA TGCAGCGTTGTGGGACTAGCGGGGGGAAAGCAAGAGACCCAGTACTTC.

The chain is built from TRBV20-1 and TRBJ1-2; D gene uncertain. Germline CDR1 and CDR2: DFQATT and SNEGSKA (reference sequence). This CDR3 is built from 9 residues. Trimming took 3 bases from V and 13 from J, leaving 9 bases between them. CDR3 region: CSARPGSTF. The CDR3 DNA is TGCAGTGCTAGGCCGGGGTCCACCTTC.

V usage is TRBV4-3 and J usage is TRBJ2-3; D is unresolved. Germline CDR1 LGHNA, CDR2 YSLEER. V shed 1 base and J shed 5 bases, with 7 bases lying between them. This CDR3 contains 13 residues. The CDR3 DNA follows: TGCGCCAGCAGCCAAGCCTACCGAGATACGCAGTATTTT. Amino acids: CASSQAYRDTQYF.

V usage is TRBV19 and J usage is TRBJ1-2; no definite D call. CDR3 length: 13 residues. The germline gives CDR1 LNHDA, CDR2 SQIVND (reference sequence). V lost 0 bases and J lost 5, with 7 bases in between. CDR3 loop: CASSIDGEYGYTF. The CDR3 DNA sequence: TGTGCCAGTAGTATAGACGGAGAATATGGCTACACCTTC.

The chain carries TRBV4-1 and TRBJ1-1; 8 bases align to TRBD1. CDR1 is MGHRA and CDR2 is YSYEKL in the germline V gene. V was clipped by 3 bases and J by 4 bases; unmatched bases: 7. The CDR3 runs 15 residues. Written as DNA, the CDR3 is TGCGCCAGCAGCCAGGAAACAGGGGGTGTCACTGAAGCTTTCTTT. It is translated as CASSQETGGVTEAFF.

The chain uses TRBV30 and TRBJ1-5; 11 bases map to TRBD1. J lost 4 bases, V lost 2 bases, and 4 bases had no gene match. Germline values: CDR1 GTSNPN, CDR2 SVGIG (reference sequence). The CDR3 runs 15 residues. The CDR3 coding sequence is TGTGCCTGGAGTACGGGACAGGGGGGGAATCAGCCCCAGCATTTT. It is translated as CAWSTGQGGNQPQHF. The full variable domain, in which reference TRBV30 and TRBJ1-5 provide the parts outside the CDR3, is SQTIHQWPATLVQPVGSPLSLECTVEGTSNPNLYWYRQAAGRGLQLLFYSVGIGQISSEVPQNLSASRPQDRQFILSSKKLLLSDSGFYLCAWSTGQGGNQPQHFGDGTRLSIL.

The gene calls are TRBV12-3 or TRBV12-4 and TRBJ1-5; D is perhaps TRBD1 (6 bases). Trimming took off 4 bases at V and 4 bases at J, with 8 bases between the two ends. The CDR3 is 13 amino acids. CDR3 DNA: TGTGCCAGCAGTTGGACAGAAAATCAGCCCCAGCATTTT. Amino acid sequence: CASSWTENQPQHF.

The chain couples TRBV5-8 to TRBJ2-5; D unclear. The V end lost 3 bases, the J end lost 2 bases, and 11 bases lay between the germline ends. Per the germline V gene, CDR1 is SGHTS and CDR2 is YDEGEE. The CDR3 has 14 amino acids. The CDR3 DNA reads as TGTGCCAGCAGCTCGAGAGATTTGCAAGAGACCCAGTACTTC. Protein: CASSSRDLQETQYF.

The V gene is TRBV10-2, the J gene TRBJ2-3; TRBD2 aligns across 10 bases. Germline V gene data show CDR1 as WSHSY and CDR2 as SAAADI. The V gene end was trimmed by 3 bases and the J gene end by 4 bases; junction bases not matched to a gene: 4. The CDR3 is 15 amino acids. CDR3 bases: TGCGCCAGCAGTGAATCTAGCGGGGGAGCAGATACGCAGTATTTT. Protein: CASSESSGGADTQYF.

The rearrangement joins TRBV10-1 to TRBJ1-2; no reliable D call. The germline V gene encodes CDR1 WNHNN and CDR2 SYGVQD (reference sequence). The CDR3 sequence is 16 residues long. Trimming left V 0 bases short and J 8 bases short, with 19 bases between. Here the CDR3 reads CASSESGLPSGGGYTF. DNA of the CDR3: TGCGCCAGCAGTGAGTCGGGTCTCCCCTCCGGAGGCGGCTACACCTTC.

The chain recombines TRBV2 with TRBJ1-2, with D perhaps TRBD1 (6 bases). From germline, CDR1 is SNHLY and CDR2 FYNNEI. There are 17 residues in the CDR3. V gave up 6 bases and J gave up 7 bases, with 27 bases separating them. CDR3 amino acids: CASSGQNLPSFSSGYTF. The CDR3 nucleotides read TGTGCCAGCAGCGGACAGAACTTACCCTCATTCAGCTCTGGCTACACCTTC.

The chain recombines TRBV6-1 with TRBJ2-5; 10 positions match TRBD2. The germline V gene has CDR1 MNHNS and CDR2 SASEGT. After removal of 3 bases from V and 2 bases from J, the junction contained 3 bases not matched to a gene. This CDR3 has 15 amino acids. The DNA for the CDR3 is TGTGCCAGCAGTGAGGTAGCGGGGGGACAAGAGACCCAGTACTTC. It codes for CASSEVAGGQETQYF.

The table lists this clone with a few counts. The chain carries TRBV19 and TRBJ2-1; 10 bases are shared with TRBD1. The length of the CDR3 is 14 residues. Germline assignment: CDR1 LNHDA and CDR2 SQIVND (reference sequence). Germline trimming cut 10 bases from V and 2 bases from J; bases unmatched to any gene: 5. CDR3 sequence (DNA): TGTGCCACCAACGACAGGGGGCCCTACAATGAGCAGTTCTTC. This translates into CATNDRGPYNEQFF.

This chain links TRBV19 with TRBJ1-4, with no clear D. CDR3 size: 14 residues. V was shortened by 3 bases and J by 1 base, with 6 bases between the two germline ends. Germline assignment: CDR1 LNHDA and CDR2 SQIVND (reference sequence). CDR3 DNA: TGTGCCAGTAGTATCTCGTTAACTAATGAAAAACTGTTTTTT. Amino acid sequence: CASSISLTNEKLFF. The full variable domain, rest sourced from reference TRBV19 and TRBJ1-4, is DGGITQSPKYLFRKEGQNVTLSCEQNLNHDAMYWYRQDPGQGLRLIYYSQIVNDFQKGDIAEGYSVSREKKESFPLTVTSAQKNPTAFYLCASSISLTNEKLFFGSGTQLSVL.

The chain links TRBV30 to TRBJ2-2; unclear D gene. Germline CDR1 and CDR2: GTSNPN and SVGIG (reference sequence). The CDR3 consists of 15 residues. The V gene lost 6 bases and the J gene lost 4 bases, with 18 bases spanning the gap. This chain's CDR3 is CACTKEPGFTGELFF. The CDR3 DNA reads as TGTGCCTGCACAAAGGAGCCGGGTTTCACCGGGGAGCTGTTTTTT. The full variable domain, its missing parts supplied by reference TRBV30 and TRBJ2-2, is SQTIHQWPATLVQPVGSPLSLECTVEGTSNPNLYWYRQAAGRGLQLLFYSVGIGQISSEVPQNLSASRPQDRQFILSSKKLLLSDSGFYLCACTKEPGFTGELFFGEGSRLTVL.

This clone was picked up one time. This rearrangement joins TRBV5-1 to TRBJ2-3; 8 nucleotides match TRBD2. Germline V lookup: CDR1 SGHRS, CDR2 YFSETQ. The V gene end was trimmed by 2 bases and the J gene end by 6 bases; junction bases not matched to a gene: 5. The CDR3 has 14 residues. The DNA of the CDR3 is TGCGCCAGCAGCTTCGGGGGGGCCCGGGATACGCAGTATTTT. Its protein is CASSFGGARDTQYF.

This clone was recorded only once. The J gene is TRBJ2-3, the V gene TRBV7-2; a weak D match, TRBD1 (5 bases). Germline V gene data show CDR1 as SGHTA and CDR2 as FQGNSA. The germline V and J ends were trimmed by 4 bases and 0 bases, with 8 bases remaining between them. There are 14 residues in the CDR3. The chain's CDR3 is CASSSRQSTDTQYF. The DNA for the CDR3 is TGTGCCAGCAGCTCCCGACAGAGCACAGATACGCAGTATTTT.

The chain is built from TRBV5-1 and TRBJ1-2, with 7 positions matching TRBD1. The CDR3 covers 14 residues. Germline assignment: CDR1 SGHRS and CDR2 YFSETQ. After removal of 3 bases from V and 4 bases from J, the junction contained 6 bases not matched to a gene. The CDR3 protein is CASSSPGQFYGYTF. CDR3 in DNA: TGCGCCAGCAGCTCCCCGGGACAGTTCTATGGCTACACCTTC.